The clone carrying this T cell receptor (beta chain) occurred a few times. Its antigen is unknown. This sample is part of a study of T cell repertoires in cytomegalovirus infection. In the study overall: The study used recently identified HLA-C-restricted and well-studied HLA-B-restricted CMV epitopes.

V was shortened by 1 base and J by 5 bases, with 11 bases between the two germline ends. From germline, CDR1 is SGHTA and CDR2 FQGNSA. This CDR3 region has 14 residues. A single record per CDR3 protein comes from TCRdb applying MiXCR to the reads. The sample consists of about 570,000 distinct CDR3 sequences, 35% to 50% of them appearing once. Regarding the study as a whole: The ex vivo response was dominated by HLA-C-restricted CMV-specific TCR beta clonotypes.

This receptor was identified in a human donor in good health (CMV status not recorded). Some clones in this sample may be carry-over from other donors' samples. The chain employs TRBV7-2 and TRBJ2-5, with a tentative D call TRBD2 (6 bases). This specimen consisted of cultured PBMCs, obtained from culture after CMV antigen stimulation. The CDR3 here is CASSLEAGRETQYF. The CDR3, as DNA: TGTGCCAGCAGCTTAGAGGCAGGGAGGGAGACCCAGTACTTC.